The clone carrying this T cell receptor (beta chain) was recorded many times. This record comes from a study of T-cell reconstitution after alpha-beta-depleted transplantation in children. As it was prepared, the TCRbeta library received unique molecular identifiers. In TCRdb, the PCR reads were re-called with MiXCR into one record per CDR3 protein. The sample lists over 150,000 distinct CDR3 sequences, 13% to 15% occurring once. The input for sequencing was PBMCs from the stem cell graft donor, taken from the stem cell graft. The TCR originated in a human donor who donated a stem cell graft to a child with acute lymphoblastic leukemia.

This CDR3 is CASSLGEPWGEQYF. For the CDR3, the DNA is TGTGCCAGCAGTTTAGGGGAGCCCTGGGGGGAGCAGTACTTC. V is TRBV27 and J is TRBJ2-7; D is tentatively TRBD1 or TRBD2 (5 bases each). Germline CDR1 is MNHEY and CDR2 is SMNVEV (reference sequence). Deletions cut 2 bases from V and 7 bases from J, with 15 bases between. This CDR3 comprises 14 residues.